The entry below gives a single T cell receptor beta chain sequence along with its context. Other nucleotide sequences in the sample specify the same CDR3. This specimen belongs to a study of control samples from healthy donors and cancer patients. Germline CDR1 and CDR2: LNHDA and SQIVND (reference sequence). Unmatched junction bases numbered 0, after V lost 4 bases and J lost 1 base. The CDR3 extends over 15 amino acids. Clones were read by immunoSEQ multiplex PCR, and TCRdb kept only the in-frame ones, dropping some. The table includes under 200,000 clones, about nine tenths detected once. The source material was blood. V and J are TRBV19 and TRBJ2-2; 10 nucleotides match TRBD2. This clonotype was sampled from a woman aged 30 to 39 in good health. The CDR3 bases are TGTGCCAGTAGTAGGACTAGCGGGAACACCGGGGAGCTGTTTTTT. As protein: CASSRTSGNTGELFF.